This T cell receptor beta chain came from a study of shared clonotypes between healthy human individuals. The CDR3 has 13 amino acids. V lost 3 bases, J lost 1 base, and 6 bases lay in between. Germline lookup yields CDR1 MGHRA and CDR2 YSYEKL. Notes on this clone: Its antigen is not known.

Original processing notes: As immunoSEQ supplied junction-only sequences (without quality scores), filtering differed. Clones were read by immunoSEQ multiplex PCR, and TCRdb kept only the in-frame ones, dropping some. V and J calls and clone size follow that table, whereas D and trimming were derived from the DNA. The sample has fewer than 700,000 clones; roughly 95% are singletons. General study findings and limits: The study found about 5% of naive CD4 clonotypes shared across a few donors. The study's rarefaction showed incomplete sorted-subset sequencing despite large depth.

CD45RO-negative CD8 cells positively selected for CCR7 made up the naive population, which excluded terminally differentiated effector memory CD45RA+ cells. The chain employs TRBV4-1 and TRBJ1-1; D remains ambiguous. This receptor was obtained from a young woman in good health. Material for sequencing was naive CD8+ T cells sorted from blood. As DNA, the CDR3 is TGCGCCAGCAGCCATACAGAGAACACTGAAGCTTTCTTT. This sequence encodes CASSHTENTEAFF.